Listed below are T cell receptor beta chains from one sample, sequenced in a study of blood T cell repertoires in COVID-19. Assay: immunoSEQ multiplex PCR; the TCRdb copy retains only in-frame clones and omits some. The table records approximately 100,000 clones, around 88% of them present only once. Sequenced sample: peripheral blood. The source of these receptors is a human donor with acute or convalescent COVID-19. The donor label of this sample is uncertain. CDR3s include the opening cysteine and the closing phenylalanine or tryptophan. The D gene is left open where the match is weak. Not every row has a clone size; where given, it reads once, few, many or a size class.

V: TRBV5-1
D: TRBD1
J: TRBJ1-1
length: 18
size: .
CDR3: CASSLATGGQGSGTEAFF
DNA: TGCGCCAGCAGCTTGGCGACAGGGGGCCAGGGGTCTGGCACTGAAGCTTTCTTT

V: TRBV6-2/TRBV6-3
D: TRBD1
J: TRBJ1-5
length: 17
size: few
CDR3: CASSYRTGEGRGQPQHF
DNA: TGTGCCAGCAGTTACCGGACAGGGGAAGGAAGGGGTCAGCCCCAGCATTTT

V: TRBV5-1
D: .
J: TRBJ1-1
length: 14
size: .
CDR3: CASSLEGGGFQAFF
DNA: TGCGCCAGCAGCTTGGAAGGAGGAGGGTTCCAGGCTTTCTTT

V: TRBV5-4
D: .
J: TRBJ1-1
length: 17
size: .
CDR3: CASTPRRGNYMNTEAFF
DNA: TGTGCCAGCACCCCGAGACGGGGTAATTACATGAACACTGAAGCTTTCTTT

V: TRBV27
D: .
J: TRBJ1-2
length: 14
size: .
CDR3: CASSLSVQNYGYTF
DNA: TGTGCCAGCAGTTTAAGCGTTCAGAACTATGGCTACACCTTC

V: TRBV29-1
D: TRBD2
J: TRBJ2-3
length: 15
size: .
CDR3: CSVEATSLTTDTQYF
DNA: TGCAGCGTTGAAGCGACTAGCCTAACCACAGATACGCAGTATTTT

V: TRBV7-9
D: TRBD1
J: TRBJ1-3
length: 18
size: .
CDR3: CASSVIPGGSSSGNTIYF
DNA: TGTGCCAGCAGCGTAATTCCAGGGGGGAGTAGCTCTGGAAACACCATATATTTT

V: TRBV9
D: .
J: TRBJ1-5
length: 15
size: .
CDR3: CASSVDGDSYQPQHF
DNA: TGTGCCAGCAGCGTAGATGGGGACTCCTATCAGCCCCAGCATTTT

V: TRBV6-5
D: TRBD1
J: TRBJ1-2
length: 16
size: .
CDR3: CASSYSRAGGDYGYTF
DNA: TGTGCCAGCAGTTACTCGAGGGCAGGGGGCGATTATGGCTACACCTTC

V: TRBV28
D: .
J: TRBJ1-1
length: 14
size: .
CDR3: CASSYPTGNTEAFF
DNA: TGTGCCAGCAGTTACCCCACAGGGAACACTGAAGCTTTCTTT

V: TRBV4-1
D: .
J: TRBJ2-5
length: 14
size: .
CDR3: CASSQVATVETQYF
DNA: TGCGCCAGCAGCCAAGTAGCAACGGTAGAGACCCAGTACTTC

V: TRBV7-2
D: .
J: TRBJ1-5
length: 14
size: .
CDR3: CASSLSSLGQPQHF
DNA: TGTGCCAGCAGCTTGTCGTCTCTGGGCCAGCCCCAGCATTTT

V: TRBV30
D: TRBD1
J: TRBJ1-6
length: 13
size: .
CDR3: CAWSGQGYSPLHF
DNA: TGTGCCTGGAGTGGACAGGGGTATTCACCCCTCCACTTT

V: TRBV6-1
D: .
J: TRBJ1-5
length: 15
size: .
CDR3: CASSDLGPMGGPQHF
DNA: TGTGCCAGCAGTGATCTAGGGCCCATGGGGGGACCCCAGCATTTT

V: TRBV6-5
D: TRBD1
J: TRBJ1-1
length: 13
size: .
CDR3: CASSFKTGGEAFF
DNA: TGTGCCAGCAGTTTTAAGACAGGGGGTGAAGCTTTCTTT

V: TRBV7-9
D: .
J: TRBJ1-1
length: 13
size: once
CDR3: CASSLAGVGEAFF
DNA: TGTGCCAGCAGCTTAGCCGGGGTTGGTGAAGCTTTCTTT

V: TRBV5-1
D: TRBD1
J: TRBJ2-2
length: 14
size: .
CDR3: CASRTGTATGELFF
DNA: TGCGCCAGCCGGACAGGGACGGCAACCGGGGAGCTGTTTTTT

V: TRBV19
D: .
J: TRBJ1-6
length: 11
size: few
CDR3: CASSNNSPLHF
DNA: TGTGCCAGTTCAAATAATTCACCCCTCCACTTT

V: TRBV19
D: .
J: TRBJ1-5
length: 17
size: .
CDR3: CASSIRGNGYSNQPQHF
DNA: TGTGCCAGTAGTATTCGGGGAAATGGGTATAGCAATCAGCCCCAGCATTTT

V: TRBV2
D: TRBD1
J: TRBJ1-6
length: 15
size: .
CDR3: CASSEIVGTGGTLHF
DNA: TGTGCCAGCAGTGAAATTGTGGGGACAGGAGGGACCCTCCACTTT

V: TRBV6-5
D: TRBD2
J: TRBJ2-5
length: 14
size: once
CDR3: CASSLLSGQETQYF
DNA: TGTGCCAGCAGCCTCCTTAGCGGGCAAGAGACCCAGTACTTC

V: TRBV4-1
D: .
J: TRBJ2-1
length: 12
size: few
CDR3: CASSPRGYEQFF
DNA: TGCGCCAGCAGCCCTCGGGGTTACGAGCAGTTCTTC

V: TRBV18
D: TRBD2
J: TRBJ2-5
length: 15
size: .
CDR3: CASSPGTSGQETQYF
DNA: TGTGCCAGCTCACCAGGGACTAGCGGTCAAGAGACCCAGTACTTC

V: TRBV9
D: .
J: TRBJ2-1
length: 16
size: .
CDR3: CASSVGRTGSYNEQFF
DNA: TGTGCCAGCAGCGTCGGACGGACGGGATCCTACAATGAGCAGTTCTTC

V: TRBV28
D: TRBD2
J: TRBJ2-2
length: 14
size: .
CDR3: CASSPGGNTGELFF
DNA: TGTGCCAGCTCTCCGGGGGGGAACACCGGGGAGCTGTTTTTT

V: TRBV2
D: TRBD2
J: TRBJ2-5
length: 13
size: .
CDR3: CASTSGLAGSGYF
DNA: TGTGCCAGCACCTCCGGACTAGCGGGGTCCGGATACTTC

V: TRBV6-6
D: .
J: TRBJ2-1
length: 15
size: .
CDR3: CASSSQNTGGNEQFF
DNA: TGTGCCAGCAGCTCACAAAATACCGGGGGCAATGAGCAGTTCTTC

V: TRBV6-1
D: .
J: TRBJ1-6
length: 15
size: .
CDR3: CASSEIQGRNSPLHF
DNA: TGTGCCAGCAGTGAAATACAGGGTCGTAATTCACCCCTCCACTTT

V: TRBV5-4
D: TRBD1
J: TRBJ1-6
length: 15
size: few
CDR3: CASSLGQGYNSPLHF
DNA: TGTGCCAGCAGCTTGGGACAGGGCTATAATTCACCCCTCCACTTT

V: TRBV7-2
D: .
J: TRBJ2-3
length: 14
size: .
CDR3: CASSPPPSTDTQYF
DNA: TGTGCCAGCAGCCCCCCTCCTAGCACAGATACGCAGTATTTT

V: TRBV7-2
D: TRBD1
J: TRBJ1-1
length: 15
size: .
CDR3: CASSLRQGMNTEAFF
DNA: TGTGCCAGCAGCCTTCGACAGGGGATGAACACTGAAGCTTTCTTT

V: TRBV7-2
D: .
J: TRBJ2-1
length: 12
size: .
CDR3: CASSSQGNEQFF
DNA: TGTGCCAGCAGCTCTCAGGGTAATGAGCAGTTCTTC

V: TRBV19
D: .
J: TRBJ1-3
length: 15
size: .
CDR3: CASKGVGTSGNTIYF
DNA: TGTGCCAGTAAGGGGGTCGGGACCTCTGGAAACACCATATATTTT

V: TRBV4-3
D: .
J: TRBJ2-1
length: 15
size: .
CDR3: CASSQETTGEHEQFF
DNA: TGCGCCAGCAGCCAAGAGACAACGGGAGAGCATGAGCAGTTCTTC

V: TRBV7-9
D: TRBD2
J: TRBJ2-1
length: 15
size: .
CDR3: CASSLITSGGNEQFF
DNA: TGTGCCAGCAGCCTTATCACTAGCGGGGGGAATGAGCAGTTCTTC

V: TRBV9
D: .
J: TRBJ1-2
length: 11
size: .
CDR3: CASSNNYGYTF
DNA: TGTGCCAGCAGTAATAATTATGGCTACACCTTC

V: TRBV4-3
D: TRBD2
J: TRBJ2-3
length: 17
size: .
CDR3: CASSQARLAGGSDTQYF
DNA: TGCGCCAGCAGCCAGGCCAGACTAGCGGGGGGTTCAGATACGCAGTATTTT

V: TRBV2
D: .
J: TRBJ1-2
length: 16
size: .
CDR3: CASTMLGSRAGYGYTF
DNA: TGTGCCAGCACCATGTTAGGCAGTAGAGCAGGGTATGGCTACACCTTC

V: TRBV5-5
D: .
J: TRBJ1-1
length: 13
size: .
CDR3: CASSLTGKVEAFF
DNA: TGTGCCAGCAGCTTGACAGGGAAAGTCGAAGCTTTCTTT

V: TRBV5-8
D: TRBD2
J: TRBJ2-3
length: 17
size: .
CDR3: CASTASGLAGRQGTQYF
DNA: TGTGCCAGCACAGCTTCTGGACTAGCGGGGCGTCAAGGCACGCAGTATTTT

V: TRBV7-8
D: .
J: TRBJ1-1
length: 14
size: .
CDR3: CASSSVLGGTEAFF
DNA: TGTGCCAGCAGCTCCGTACTGGGGGGCACTGAAGCTTTCTTT

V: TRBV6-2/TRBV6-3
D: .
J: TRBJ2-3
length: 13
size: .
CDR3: CASSGSRADTQYF
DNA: TGTGCCAGCAGCGGGAGCAGAGCAGATACGCAGTATTTT

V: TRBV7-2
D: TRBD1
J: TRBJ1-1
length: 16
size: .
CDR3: CASSPAGGLPNTEAFF
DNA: TGTGCCAGCAGCCCAGCAGGGGGATTACCGAACACTGAAGCTTTCTTT

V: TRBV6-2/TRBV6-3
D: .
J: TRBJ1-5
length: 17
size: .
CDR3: CASSYPGWPYNRQPQHF
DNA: TGTGCCAGCAGTTACCCAGGGTGGCCCTACAATCGACAGCCCCAGCATTTT

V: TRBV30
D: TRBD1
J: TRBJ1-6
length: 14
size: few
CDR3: CAWSIRDRISPLHF
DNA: TGTGCCTGGAGTATCCGGGACAGGATTTCACCCCTCCACTTT

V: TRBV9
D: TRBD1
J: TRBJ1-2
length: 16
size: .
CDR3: CASSGLPGGALDGYTF
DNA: TGTGCCAGCAGCGGGTTGCCAGGGGGCGCGTTGGATGGCTACACCTTC

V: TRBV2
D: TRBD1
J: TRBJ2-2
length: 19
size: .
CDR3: CASSDDGTGIFWSTGELFF
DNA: TGTGCCAGCAGTGATGATGGGACAGGGATTTTTTGGTCCACCGGGGAGCTGTTTTTT

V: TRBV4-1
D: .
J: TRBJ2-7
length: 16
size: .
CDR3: CASSQPGQRPFYEQYF
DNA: TGCGCCAGCAGCCAACCGGGACAACGACCGTTCTACGAGCAGTACTTC

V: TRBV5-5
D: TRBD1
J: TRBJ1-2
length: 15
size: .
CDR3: CASSLDISGGWGYTF
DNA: TGTGCCAGCAGCTTGGATATTTCAGGGGGCTGGGGCTACACCTTC

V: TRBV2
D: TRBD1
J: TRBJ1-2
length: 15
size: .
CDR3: CASSNLGQANYGYTF
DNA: TGTGCCAGCAGTAACCTAGGACAGGCTAACTATGGCTACACCTTC

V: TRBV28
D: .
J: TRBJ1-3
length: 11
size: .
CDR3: CASSSRNTIYF
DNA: TGTGCCAGCAGTTCAAGAAACACCATATATTTT

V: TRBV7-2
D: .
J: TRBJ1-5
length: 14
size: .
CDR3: CASSLGRGHQPQHF
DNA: TGTGCCAGCAGCTTAGGTAGGGGCCATCAGCCCCAGCATTTT

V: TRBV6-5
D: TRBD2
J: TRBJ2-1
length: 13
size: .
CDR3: CAGDGGDRNEQFF
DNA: TGTGCCGGAGACGGGGGGGATCGCAATGAGCAGTTCTTC

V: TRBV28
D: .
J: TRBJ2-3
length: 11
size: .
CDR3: CATTGIDTQYF
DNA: TGTGCCACTACAGGGATTGATACGCAGTATTTT